The rows below give T cell receptor beta chains drawn from one sample of a study of shared clonotypes between healthy human individuals. The repertoire was sequenced with immunoSEQ multiplex PCR; TCRdb's copy has only in-frame clones and lacks some. The sample records about 2.1 million clones, roughly 91% being singletons. What was sequenced was naive CD8+ T cells from PBMCs. The receptors originated from a young man in good health. Some clones in this sample may be carry-over from other donors' samples. The CDR3 runs from the conserved cysteine through the conserved F or W. Fields, in order: clone size, D gene, V gene, J gene, CDR3 protein, CDR3 DNA. The D gene is left open where the match is weak. Rows give clone size only sometimes, using once, few, many, or a class for an expanded clone.

NA	NA	TRBV9	TRBJ1-2	CASRVGPGTNPSYGYTF	TGTGCCAGCAGAGTAGGGCCCGGAACAAACCCCTCCTATGGCTACACCTTC
NA	TRBD2	TRBV18	TRBJ2-5	CASSPGEGQAWEQYF	TGTGCCAGCTCACCAGGGGAGGGTCAGGCCTGGGAGCAGTACTTC
NA	TRBD1	TRBV7-9	TRBJ2-7	CASSSTQGDTYEQYF	TGTGCCAGCAGCTCTACACAGGGGGACACCTACGAGCAGTACTTC
NA	TRBD1	TRBV30	TRBJ1-1	CAWSGDRDEAFF	TGTGCCTGGAGTGGGGACAGGGACGAAGCTTTCTTT
NA	NA	TRBV30	TRBJ2-7	CAWSPTVTGEQYF	TGTGCCTGGAGCCCGACAGTGACAGGAGAGCAGTACTTC
NA	NA	TRBV25-1	TRBJ2-1	CASSDPGRSEQFF	TGTGCCAGCAGTGATCCTGGTCGAAGTGAGCAGTTCTTC
NA	TRBD1	TRBV10-1	TRBJ2-7	CASSDWTGRTYEQYF	TGCGCCAGCAGTGACTGGACAGGGCGAACCTACGAGCAGTACTTC
once	NA	TRBV29-1	TRBJ2-5	CTDLQGNQETQYF	TGCACGGACCTACAGGGCAACCAAGAGACCCAGTACTTC
NA	TRBD1	TRBV5-6	TRBJ2-7	CASSGGSTGPSYEQYF	TGTGCCAGCAGCGGAGGATCGACAGGGCCCTCCTACGAGCAGTACTTC
NA	NA	TRBV27	TRBJ2-7	CASSFVGRSPYEQYF	TGTGCCAGCAGTTTTGTAGGTCGGTCCCCCTACGAGCAGTACTTC
NA	TRBD2	TRBV30	TRBJ2-7	CAWSVLPGGEQYF	TGTGCCTGGAGTGTATTGCCCGGGGGGGAGCAGTACTTC
NA	TRBD2	TRBV28	TRBJ2-1	CASSPGLAGRRGYNEQFF	TGTGCCAGCAGTCCCGGACTAGCGGGAAGGCGCGGGTACAATGAGCAGTTCTTC
NA	NA	TRBV6-5	TRBJ1-1	CASSYSAGVEAEAFF	TGTGCCAGCAGTTACTCAGCGGGGGTAGAGGCTGAAGCTTTCTTT
NA	NA	TRBV4-3	TRBJ1-1	CASSQDAGAGTEAFF	TGCGCCAGCAGCCAAGATGCAGGGGCGGGCACTGAAGCTTTCTTT
NA	TRBD1	TRBV12-5	TRBJ2-1	CASGPGTGVDSEQFF	TGTGCTAGTGGCCCCGGGACAGGGGTGGATAGTGAGCAGTTCTTC
NA	NA	TRBV15	TRBJ2-1	CATGVESSYNEQFF	TGTGCCACCGGGGTTGAGTCCTCCTACAATGAGCAGTTCTTC
NA	NA	TRBV4-2	TRBJ1-2	CASSQASGTGPNYGYTF	TGTGCCAGCAGCCAAGCGTCGGGGACGGGGCCTAACTATGGCTACACCTTC
NA	TRBD2	TRBV19	TRBJ2-7	CASSMLAGVAEQYF	TGTGCCAGTAGTATGTTAGCGGGAGTCGCCGAGCAGTACTTC
NA	TRBD1	TRBV9	TRBJ1-3	CASSAHRGLDTIYF	TGTGCCAGCAGCGCCCACAGGGGGCTGGACACCATATATTTT
once	NA	TRBV7-6	TRBJ1-2	CASSLLEEHMGGYTF	TGTGCCAGCAGCTTACTCGAAGAACACATGGGTGGCTACACCTTC
NA	NA	TRBV12-1	TRBJ1-1	CASSFVGTGFYPPGTEAFF	TGTGCCAGCAGCTTTGTGGGGACAGGGTTTTATCCGCCGGGCACTGAAGCTTTCTTT
once	NA	TRBV5-4	TRBJ2-7	CASSLDRGGRRYEQYF	TGTGCCAGCAGCTTGGATCGTGGGGGGAGAAGGTACGAGCAGTACTTC
NA	TRBD2	TRBV19	TRBJ2-1	CASSIDRGGGRNEQFF	TGTGCCAGTAGTATAGATCGGGGGGGAGGTCGCAATGAGCAGTTCTTC
NA	NA	TRBV7-9	TRBJ1-1	CASRGVSSPNTEAFF	TGTGCCAGCAGGGGTGTGTCCAGTCCTAACACTGAAGCTTTCTTT
NA	TRBD2	TRBV4-1	TRBJ2-1	CASRGEGGEQFF	TGCGCCAGCAGGGGGGAGGGAGGTGAGCAGTTCTTC
NA	TRBD1	TRBV6-5	TRBJ1-2	CASSYSQGELNYGYTF	TGTGCCAGCAGTTACTCCCAGGGGGAATTAAACTATGGCTACACCTTC
NA	NA	TRBV7-9	TRBJ2-7	CASSPNDEGYEQYF	TGTGCCAGCAGCCCAAATGACGAGGGCTACGAGCAGTACTTC
NA	NA	TRBV27	TRBJ1-5	CASSFGLGGNQPQHF	TGTGCCAGCAGTTTTGGGTTGGGGGGCAATCAGCCCCAGCATTTT
NA	NA	TRBV19	TRBJ2-7	CASRDSGTYEQYF	TGTGCCAGTAGAGATTCGGGGACCTACGAGCAGTACTTC
NA	NA	TRBV18	TRBJ2-1	CASSLRLETYNEQFF	TGTGCCAGCTCACTCCGACTAGAGACCTACAATGAGCAGTTCTTC
NA	NA	TRBV5-1	TRBJ2-1	CASSLTETGYNEQFF	TGCGCCAGCAGCTTAACGGAGACTGGATACAATGAGCAGTTCTTC
NA	NA	TRBV7-9	TRBJ2-1	CATGGSISYNEQFF	TGTGCCACTGGCGGGTCAATCTCCTACAATGAGCAGTTCTTC
NA	NA	TRBV28	TRBJ1-2	CASSQGITNGYTF	TGTGCCAGCAGCCAAGGTATCACGAACGGCTACACCTTC
NA	NA	TRBV27	TRBJ1-1	CASSLGPEAFF	TGTGCCAGCAGTTTAGGGCCTGAAGCTTTCTTT
NA	TRBD1	TRBV9	TRBJ2-6	CAVKAGIRDRGTSGANVLTF	TGTGCCGTTAAAGCGGGGATCCGGGACAGGGGGACCTCTGGGGCCAACGTCCTGACTTTC
NA	TRBD1	TRBV27	TRBJ2-7	CASSPGQNGYEQYF	TGTGCCAGCAGTCCGGGACAGAATGGTTACGAGCAGTACTTC
few	NA	TRBV4-2	TRBJ1-4	CASSQEEGDMQSKLFF	TGTGCCAGCAGCCAAGAAGAGGGGGACATGCAATCGAAACTGTTTTTT
NA	NA	TRBV14	TRBJ2-2	CASSQVGGLTGELFF	TGTGCCAGCAGCCAAGTTGGGGGCCTCACCGGGGAGCTGTTTTTT
NA	TRBD1	TRBV11-2	TRBJ1-1	CASSLGTGEGNTEAFF	TGTGCCAGCAGCTTAGGTACAGGGGAGGGAAACACTGAAGCTTTCTTT
NA	NA	TRBV27	TRBJ1-2	CASSWIGASDGYTF	TGTGCCAGCAGCTGGATAGGGGCCTCTGATGGCTACACCTTC
NA	NA	TRBV7-2	TRBJ2-5	CASSQLTDQETQYF	TGTGCCAGCAGCCAACTGACAGATCAAGAGACCCAGTACTTC
NA	TRBD1	TRBV5-4	TRBJ1-2	CASSAMRDRGPSGYTF	TGTGCCAGCAGCGCCATGCGGGACAGGGGGCCAAGTGGCTACACCTTC
NA	TRBD2	TRBV28	TRBJ2-5	CASSPSGPTSYF	TGTGCCAGCAGCCCTAGCGGACCTACATCGTACTTC
NA	TRBD1	TRBV30	TRBJ2-5	CAWSVQGKYQETQYF	TGTGCCTGGAGTGTACAGGGGAAGTACCAAGAGACCCAGTACTTC
NA	NA	TRBV4-2	TRBJ2-7	CASSQAGLPYEQYF	TGTGCCAGCAGCCAAGCTGGGTTACCGTACGAGCAGTACTTC
NA	NA	TRBV7-9	TRBJ2-1	CASSDLIADEQFF	TGTGCCAGCAGCGATCTTATAGCGGATGAGCAGTTCTTC
NA	TRBD2	TRBV11-2	TRBJ2-1	CASSQGPGGAEQFF	TGTGCCAGCAGCCAGGGCCCGGGGGGTGCTGAGCAGTTCTTC
few	NA	TRBV27	TRBJ1-1	CASSFGGAGTEAFF	TGTGCCAGCAGTTTTGGGGGCGCGGGCACTGAAGCTTTCTTT
NA	NA	TRBV4-2	TRBJ2-4	CASSQDYSAIAKNIQYF	TGTGCCAGCAGCCAAGATTATTCCGCCATAGCCAAAAACATTCAGTACTTC
NA	TRBD1	TRBV5-1	TRBJ2-7	CASSVRQGFSYEQYF	TGCGCCAGCAGCGTGAGACAGGGATTCTCCTACGAGCAGTACTTC